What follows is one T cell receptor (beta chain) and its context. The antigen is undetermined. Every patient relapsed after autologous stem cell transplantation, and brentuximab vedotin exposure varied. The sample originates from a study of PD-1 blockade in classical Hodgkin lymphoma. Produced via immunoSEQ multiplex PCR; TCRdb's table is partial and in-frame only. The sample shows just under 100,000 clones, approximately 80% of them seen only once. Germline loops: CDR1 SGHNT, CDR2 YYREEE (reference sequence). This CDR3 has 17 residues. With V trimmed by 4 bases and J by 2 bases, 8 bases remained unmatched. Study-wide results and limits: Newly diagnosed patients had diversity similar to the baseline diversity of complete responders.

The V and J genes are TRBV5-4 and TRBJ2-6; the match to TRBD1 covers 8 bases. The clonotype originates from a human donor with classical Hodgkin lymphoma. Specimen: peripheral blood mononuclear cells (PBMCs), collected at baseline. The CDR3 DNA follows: TGTGCCAGCAGCCCCGGGACAGGAAGGACTGGGGCCAACGTCCTGACTTTC. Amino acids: CASSPGTGRTGANVLTF.